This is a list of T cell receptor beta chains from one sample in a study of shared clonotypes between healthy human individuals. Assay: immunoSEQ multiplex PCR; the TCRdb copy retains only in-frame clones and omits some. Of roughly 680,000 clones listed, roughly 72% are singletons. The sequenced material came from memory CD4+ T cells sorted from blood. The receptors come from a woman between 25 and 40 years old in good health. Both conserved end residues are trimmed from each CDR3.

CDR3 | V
ASSSGYRGEGEAF | TRBV7-2
ASSLGGLAGDLGELF | TRBV7-2
ASSLRYRDGRKQY | TRBV28
ASSGRGNTEAF | TRBV19
ASSSRDRGNQPQH | TRBV6-1
ASSLDYMGYNEQF | TRBV5-1
ASSLNMGGDGYT | TRBV7-3
ASSGWTGWEQY | TRBV5-6
ASRGGRRYEQF | TRBV4-2
ASSQDRTNTEAF | TRBV4-2
ASSLGENIQY | TRBV5-1
ASSHGGQGNEQY | TRBV5-1
ASSLAILAGGYNEQF | TRBV7-2
ASSETLATNTDTQY | TRBV7-9